The T cell receptor beta chain described here comes from a study of T cells in Graves' hyperthyroidism and ophthalmopathy. Study-wide results and caveats: In the blood, most expanded thyroid clonotypes above 0.001 appeared as well.

CDR3 length equals 15 residues. The germline CDR1 and CDR2 sequences are SGHRS and YFSETQ. Deletions cut 4 bases from V and 4 bases from J, with 14 bases between. This clonotype was counted between two and nine times. Its antigen is currently unknown. Researchers took RNA transcripts and amplified the TCR beta CDR3 regions from them. TCR CDR3 regions were first amplified by RT-PCR with HTBI primers. MiXCR was run by TCRdb on the multiplex PCR reads, yielding one entry per CDR3 protein. The sample shows around 280,000 distinct CDR3 sequences, more than 10% of them seen only once. This TCR derives from a woman aged 30 to 39 with Graves' hyperthyroidism that later progressed to Graves' ophthalmopathy. This chain connects TRBV5-1 to TRBJ2-2, with D unclear. Sample: blood. The CDR3 sequence is CASSVGDFLTGELFF. The CDR3 nucleotides are TGCGCCAGCAGCGTTGGAGACTTTCTCACCGGGGAGCTGTTTTTT.